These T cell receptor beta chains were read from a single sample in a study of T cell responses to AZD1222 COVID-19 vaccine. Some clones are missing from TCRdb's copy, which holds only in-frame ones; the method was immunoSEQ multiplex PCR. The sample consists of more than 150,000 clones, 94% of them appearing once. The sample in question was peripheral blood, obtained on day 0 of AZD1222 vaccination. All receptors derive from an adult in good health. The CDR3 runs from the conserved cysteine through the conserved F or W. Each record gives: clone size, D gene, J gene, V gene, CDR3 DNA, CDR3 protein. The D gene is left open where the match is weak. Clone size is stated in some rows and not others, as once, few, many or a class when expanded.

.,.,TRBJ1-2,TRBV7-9,TGTGCCAGCAGCTTAGTGGTGGGAAGCAACTATGGCTACACCTTC,CASSLVVGSNYGYTF
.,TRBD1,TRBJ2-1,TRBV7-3,TGTGCCAGCAGCCGGGACAGGGTCGATGAGCAGTTCTTC,CASSRDRVDEQFF
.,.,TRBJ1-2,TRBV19,TGTGCCAGTAGTATGGGTACGGACAGCTACTATGGCTACACCTTC,CASSMGTDSYYGYTF
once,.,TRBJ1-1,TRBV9,TGTGCCAGCAGCGTGACAGCCTCGCCTCCCATGAACACTGAAGCTTTCTTT,CASSVTASPPMNTEAFF
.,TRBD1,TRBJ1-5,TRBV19,TGTGCCAGTAGTATCGGGAGGGGGCGAGGTCAGCCCCAGCATTTT,CASSIGRGRGQPQHF
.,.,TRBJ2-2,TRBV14,TGTGCCAGCAGCCCGGGGTTTCGGCTGTTTTTT,CASSPGFRLFF
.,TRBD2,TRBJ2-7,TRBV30,TGTGCCTGGAGCGACGCAGGGACTAGCGGGACCTACGAGCAGTACTTC,CAWSDAGTSGTYEQYF
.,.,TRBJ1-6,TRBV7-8,TGTGCCAGCAGCTCCCTGTTGGGTAATTCACCCCTCCACTTT,CASSSLLGNSPLHF
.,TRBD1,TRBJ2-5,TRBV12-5,TGTGCTAGTGGTTTGGGGGGGACAGACGAGACCCAGTACTTC,CASGLGGTDETQYF
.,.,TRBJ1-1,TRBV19,TGTGCCAGTAGTATCCTAGAGAACACTGAAGCTTTCTTT,CASSILENTEAFF
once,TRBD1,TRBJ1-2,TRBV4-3,TGCGCCAGCAGCCAAGTTACAGGGGTAGGCTACACCTTC,CASSQVTGVGYTF
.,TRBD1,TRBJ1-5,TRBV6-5,TGTGCCAGCAGACAGGGGACCAGCAATCAGCCCCAGCATTTT,CASRQGTSNQPQHF
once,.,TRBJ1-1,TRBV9,TGTGCCAGCAGCGTAGATGCAGGGATGAACACTGAAGCTTTCTTT,CASSVDAGMNTEAFF
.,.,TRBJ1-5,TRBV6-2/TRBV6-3,TGTGCCAGCAGTTACTCGGCAGGGTATCAGCCCCAGCATTTT,CASSYSAGYQPQHF
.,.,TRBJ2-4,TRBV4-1,TGCGCCAGCAGCCAAGCCGGGAAAGGGGGAAACATTCAGTACTTC,CASSQAGKGGNIQYF
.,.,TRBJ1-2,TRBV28,TGTGCCAGCAGGACGACAGGAGTGGATGGCTACACCTTC,CASRTTGVDGYTF
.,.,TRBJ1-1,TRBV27,TGTGCCAGCGGAGCCCCAAAAAAAGCTTTCTTT,CASGAPKKAFF
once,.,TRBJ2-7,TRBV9,TGTGCCAGCAGCGCCCGGGCTAACTACGAGCAGTACTTC,CASSARANYEQYF
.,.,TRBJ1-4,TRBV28,TGTGCCAGCAGCGGCAACCATGAAAAACTGTTTTTT,CASSGNHEKLFF
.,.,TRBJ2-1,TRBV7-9,TGTGCCAGCAGCTTAGCGGCGGGGTTGCGGGATAACAATGAGCAGTTCTTC,CASSLAAGLRDNNEQFF
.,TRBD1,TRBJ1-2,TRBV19,TGTGCCAGTAGAGATCCGGGACAGGGGGCCAACTATGGCTACACCTTC,CASRDPGQGANYGYTF
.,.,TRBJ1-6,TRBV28,TGTGCCAGCAGTCCACGGCCCACCGGCGGTTCACCCCTCCACTTT,CASSPRPTGGSPLHF
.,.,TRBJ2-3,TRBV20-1,TGCAGTGCTAGTATAGCGTTAGTATCCACAGATACGCAGTATTTT,CSASIALVSTDTQYF
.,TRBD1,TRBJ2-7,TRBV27,TGTGCCAGCAGTTTATGGGGGGACAGGGGAGTCTACGAGCAGTACTTC,CASSLWGDRGVYEQYF
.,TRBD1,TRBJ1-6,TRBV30,TGTGCCTGGACCCAGGGGGGGTATTCACCCCTCCACTTT,CAWTQGGYSPLHF
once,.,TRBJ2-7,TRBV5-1,TGCGCCAGCAGCTTGACAGGGGGAGGGCCGCGCGAGCAGTACTTC,CASSLTGGGPREQYF
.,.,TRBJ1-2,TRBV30,TGTGCTTGCCTTGGGGCCTATGGCTACACCTTC,CACLGAYGYTF
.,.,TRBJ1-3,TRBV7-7,TGTGCTAGCAGCCCCACCGACAGCTCTGGAAACACCATATATTTT,CASSPTDSSGNTIYF
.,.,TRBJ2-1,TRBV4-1,TGCGCCAGCAGCCCTTCCTCTTTTTACAATGAGCAGTTCTTC,CASSPSSFYNEQFF
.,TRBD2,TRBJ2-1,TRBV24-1,TGTGCCACTAGCGGGACTCCCCGAAGCTCCTACAATGAGCAGTTCTTC,CATSGTPRSSYNEQFF
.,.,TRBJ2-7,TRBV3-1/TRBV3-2,TGCGCCAGCAGCCAAGGTACAAGGGGTCAGGACTTC,CASSQGTRGQDF
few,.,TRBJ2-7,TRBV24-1,TGTGCCACCAGTGAACCCTCGGTGGCATCTCTTCCCGAGCAGTACTTC,CATSEPSVASLPEQYF
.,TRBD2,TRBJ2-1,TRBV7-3,TGTGCCAGCAGCCCCCCGGCGGGAGGTGACAATGAGCAGTTCTTC,CASSPPAGGDNEQFF
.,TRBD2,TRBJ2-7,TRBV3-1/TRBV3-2,TGTGCCAGCAGCCAAGAGGCTAGCGGCTACGAGCAGTACTTC,CASSQEASGYEQYF
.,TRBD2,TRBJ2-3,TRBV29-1,TGCAGCGTTCCCGATGGGGATCAGCGGGAGAGCGATACGCAGTATTTT,CSVPDGDQRESDTQYF
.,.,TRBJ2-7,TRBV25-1,TGTGCCAGCAGTGGCTTTCAGGGATGGATCGACGAGCAGTACTTC,CASSGFQGWIDEQYF
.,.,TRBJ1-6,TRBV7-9,TGTGCCAGCAGCTCTTCAAGGGATTATAATTCACCCCTCCACTTT,CASSSSRDYNSPLHF
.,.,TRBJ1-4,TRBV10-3,TGTGCCATCACGTGGGACGGGAATGAAAAACTGTTTTTT,CAITWDGNEKLFF
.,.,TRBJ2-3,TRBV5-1,TGCGCCAGCAGCTTGGAGGGTGGCACGCGTACGCAGTATTTT,CASSLEGGTRTQYF
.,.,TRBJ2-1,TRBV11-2,TGTGCCAGCAGCCAGGTGGGAAGTTACAATGAGCAGTTCTTC,CASSQVGSYNEQFF
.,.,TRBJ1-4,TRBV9,TGTGCCAGCAGCCACGGCGGGGGCTCAGAGGAAAAACTGTTTTTT,CASSHGGGSEEKLFF
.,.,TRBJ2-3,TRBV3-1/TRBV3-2,TGTGCCAGCAGTTCGTGGGGCACAGATACGCAGTATTTT,CASSSWGTDTQYF
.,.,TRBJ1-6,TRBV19,TGTGCCAGTAGTCTATTCCTTGGGGCCGCAAATTCACCCCTCCACTTT,CASSLFLGAANSPLHF
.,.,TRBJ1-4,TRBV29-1,TGCAGCGGTACTGTATTCGGTGAAAAACTGTTTTTT,CSGTVFGEKLFF
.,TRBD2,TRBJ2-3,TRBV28,TGTGCCAGCAGTCTGGGGACTAGCGGCCTCGGGGATACGCAGTATTTT,CASSLGTSGLGDTQYF
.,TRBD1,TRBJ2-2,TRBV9,TGTGCCAGCAGCGTAGTGCAGGGGGAGACCGGGGAGCTGTTTTTT,CASSVVQGETGELFF
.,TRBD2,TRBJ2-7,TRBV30,TGTGCCTGGAAGTTGGCGGGAGGGACCTACGAGCAGTACTTC,CAWKLAGGTYEQYF
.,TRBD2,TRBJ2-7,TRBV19,TGTGCCAGTAGTGCGGGAGTCACCTACGAGCAGTACTTC,CASSAGVTYEQYF